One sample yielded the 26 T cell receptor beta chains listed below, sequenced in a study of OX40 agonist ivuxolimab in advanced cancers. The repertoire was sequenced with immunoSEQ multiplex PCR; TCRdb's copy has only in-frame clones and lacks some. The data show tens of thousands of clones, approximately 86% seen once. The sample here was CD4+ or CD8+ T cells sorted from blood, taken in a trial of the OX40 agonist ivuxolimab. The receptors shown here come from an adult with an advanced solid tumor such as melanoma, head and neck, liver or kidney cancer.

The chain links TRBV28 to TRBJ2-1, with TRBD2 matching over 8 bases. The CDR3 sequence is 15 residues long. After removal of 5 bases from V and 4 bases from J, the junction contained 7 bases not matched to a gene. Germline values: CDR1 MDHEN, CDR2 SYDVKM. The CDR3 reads CASSPLTSEYNEQFF. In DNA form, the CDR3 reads TGTGCCAGCAGTCCCCTGACTAGCGAATACAATGAGCAGTTCTTC.

The CDR3 reads CAWSGQYGYTF. For the CDR3, the DNA is TGTGCCTGGAGTGGACAGTATGGCTACACCTTC. This chain connects TRBV30 to TRBJ1-2; TRBD1 is a possible D gene (5 bases). Germline CDR1 reads GTSNPN; CDR2 reads SVGIG (reference sequence). V lost 1 base, J lost 5 bases, and 5 bases lay in between. CDR3 length: 11 amino acids.

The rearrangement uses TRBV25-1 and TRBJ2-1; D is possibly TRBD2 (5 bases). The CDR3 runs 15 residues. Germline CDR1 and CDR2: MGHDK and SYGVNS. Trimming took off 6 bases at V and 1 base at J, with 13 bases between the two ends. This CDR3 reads CASRGWGESYNEQFF. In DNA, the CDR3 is TGTGCCAGCAGAGGTTGGGGAGAGTCCTACAATGAGCAGTTCTTC.

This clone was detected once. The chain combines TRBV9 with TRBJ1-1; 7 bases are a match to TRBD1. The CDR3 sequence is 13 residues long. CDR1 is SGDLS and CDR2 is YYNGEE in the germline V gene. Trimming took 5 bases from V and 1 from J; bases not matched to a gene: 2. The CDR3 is CASRGGANTEAFF. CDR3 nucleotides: TGTGCCAGCAGAGGGGGCGCGAACACTGAAGCTTTCTTT.

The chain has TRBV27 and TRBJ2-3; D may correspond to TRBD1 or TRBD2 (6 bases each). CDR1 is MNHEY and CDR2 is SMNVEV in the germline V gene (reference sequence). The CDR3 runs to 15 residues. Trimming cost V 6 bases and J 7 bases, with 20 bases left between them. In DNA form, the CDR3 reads TGTGCCAGCAGCCCAAGGGGGGCGCGGCAAAATACGCAGTATTTT. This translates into CASSPRGARQNTQYF.

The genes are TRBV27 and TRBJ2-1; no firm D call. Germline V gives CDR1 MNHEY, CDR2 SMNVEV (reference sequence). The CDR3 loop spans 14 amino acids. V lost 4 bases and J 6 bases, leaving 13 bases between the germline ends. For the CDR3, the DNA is TGTGCCAGCAGTTATAGGACGGCCCGCAATGAGCAGTTCTTC. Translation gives CASSYRTARNEQFF.

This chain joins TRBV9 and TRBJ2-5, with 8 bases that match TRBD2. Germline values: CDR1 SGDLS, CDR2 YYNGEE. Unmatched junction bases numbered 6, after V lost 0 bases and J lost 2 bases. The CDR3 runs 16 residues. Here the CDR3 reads CASSVAGLDLQETQYF. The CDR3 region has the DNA TGTGCCAGCAGCGTAGCGGGACTAGACCTTCAAGAGACCCAGTACTTC.

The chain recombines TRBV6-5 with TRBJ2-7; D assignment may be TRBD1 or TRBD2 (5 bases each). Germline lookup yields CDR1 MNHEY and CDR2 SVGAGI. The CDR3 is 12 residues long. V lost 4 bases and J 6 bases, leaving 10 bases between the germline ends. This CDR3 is CASSSPGSEQYF. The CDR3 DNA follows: TGTGCCAGCAGTTCTCCAGGGAGCGAGCAGTACTTC.

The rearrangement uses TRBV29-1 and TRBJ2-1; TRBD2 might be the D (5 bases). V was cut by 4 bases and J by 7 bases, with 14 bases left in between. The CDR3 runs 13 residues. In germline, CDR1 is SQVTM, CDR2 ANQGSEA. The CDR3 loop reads CSVGVPGRNEQFF. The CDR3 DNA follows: TGCAGCGTTGGTGTACCGGGAAGGAATGAGCAGTTCTTC.

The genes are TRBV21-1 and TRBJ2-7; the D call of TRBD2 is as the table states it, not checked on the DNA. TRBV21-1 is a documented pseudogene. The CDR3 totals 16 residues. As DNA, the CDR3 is TGTGCCAGCAGCAAAGGGGCGGGAAGGCGGAACTACGAGCAGTACTTC. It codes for CASSKGAGRRNYEQYF.

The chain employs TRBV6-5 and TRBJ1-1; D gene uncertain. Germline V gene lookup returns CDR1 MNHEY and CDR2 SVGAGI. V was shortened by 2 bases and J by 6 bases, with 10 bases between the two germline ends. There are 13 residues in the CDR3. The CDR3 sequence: CASSYGPQSEAFF. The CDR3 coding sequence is TGTGCCAGCAGTTACGGTCCACAATCTGAAGCTTTCTTT.

This CDR3 reads CASSSGGTSGSGYEQYF. DNA of the CDR3: TGTGCCAGCAGTTCCGGGGGGACTAGCGGGAGTGGTTACGAGCAGTACTTC. J is TRBJ2-7 and V is TRBV28; 14 bases fit TRBD2. The CDR3 is 17 residues long. Germline CDR1 MDHEN, CDR2 SYDVKM. With 4 bases clipped from V and 4 bases from J, the junction kept 9 bases outside the gene matches.

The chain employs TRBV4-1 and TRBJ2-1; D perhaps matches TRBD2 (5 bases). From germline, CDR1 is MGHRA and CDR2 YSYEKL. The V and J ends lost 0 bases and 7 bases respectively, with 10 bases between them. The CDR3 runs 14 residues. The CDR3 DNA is TGCGCCAGCAGCCAAGAATCCGGGATTAATGAGCAGTTCTTC. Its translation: CASSQESGINEQFF.

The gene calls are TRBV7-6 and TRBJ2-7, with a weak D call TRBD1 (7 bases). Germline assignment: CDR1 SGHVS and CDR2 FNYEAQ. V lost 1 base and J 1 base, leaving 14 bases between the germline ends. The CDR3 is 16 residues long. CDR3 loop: CASSLESAGGSYEQYF. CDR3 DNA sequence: TGTGCCAGCAGCTTAGAATCGGCAGGGGGGTCCTACGAGCAGTACTTC.

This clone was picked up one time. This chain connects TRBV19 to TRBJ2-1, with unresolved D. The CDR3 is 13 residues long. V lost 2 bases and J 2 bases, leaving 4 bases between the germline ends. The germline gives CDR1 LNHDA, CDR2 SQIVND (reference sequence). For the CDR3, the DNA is TGTGCCAGTAGTATATCGCCCTACAATGAGCAGTTCTTC. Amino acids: CASSISPYNEQFF.

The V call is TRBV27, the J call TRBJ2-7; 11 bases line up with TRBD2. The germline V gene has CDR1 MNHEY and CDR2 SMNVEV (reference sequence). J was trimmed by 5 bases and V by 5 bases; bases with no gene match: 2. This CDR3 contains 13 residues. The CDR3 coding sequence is TGTGCCAGCAGTCCGACTAGCGGGAACGAGCAGTACTTC. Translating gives CASSPTSGNEQYF.

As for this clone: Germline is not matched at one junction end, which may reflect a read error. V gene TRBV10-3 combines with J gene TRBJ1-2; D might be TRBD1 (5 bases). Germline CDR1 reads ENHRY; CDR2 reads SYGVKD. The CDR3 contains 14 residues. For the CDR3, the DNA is TGTGCCAGCAGTTCGGCAGGGTGGAACTATGGCTACACCTTC. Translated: CASSSAGWNYGYTF.

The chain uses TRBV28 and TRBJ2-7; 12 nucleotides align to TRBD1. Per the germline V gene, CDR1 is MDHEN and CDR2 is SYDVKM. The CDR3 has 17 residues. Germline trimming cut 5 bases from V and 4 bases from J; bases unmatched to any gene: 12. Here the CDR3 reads CASSPSGTGGGGYEQYF. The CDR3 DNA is TGTGCCAGCAGTCCATCCGGGACAGGGGGCGGCGGGTACGAGCAGTACTTC. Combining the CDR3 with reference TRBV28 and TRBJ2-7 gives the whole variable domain DVKVTQSSRYLVKRTGEKVFLECVQDMDHENMFWYRQDPGLGLRLIYFSYDVKMKEKGDIPEGYSVSREKKERFSLILESASTNQTSMYLCASSPSGTGGGGYEQYFGPGTRLTVT.

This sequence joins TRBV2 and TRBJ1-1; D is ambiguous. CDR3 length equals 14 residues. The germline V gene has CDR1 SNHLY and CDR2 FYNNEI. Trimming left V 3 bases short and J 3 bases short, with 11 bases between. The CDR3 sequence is CASSEDLVDTEAFF. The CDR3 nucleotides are TGTGCCAGCAGTGAGGACCTGGTAGACACTGAAGCTTTCTTT.

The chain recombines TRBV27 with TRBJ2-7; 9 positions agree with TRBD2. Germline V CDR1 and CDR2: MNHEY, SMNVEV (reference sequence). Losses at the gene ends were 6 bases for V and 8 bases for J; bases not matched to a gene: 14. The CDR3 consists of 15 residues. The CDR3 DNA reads TGTGCCAGCAGGATAATAGCGGGAGCGTTCTCAAAGCAGTACTTC. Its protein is CASRIIAGAFSKQYF.

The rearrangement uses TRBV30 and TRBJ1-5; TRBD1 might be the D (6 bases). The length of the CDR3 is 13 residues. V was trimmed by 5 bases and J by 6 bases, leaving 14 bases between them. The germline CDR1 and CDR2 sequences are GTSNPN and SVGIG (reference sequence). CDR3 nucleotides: TGTGCCTGGGGACAGTCCGTGGGTCAGCCCCAGCATTTT. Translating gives CAWGQSVGQPQHF.

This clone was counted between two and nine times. This chain's CDR3 is CASSQVYSLNTEAFF. The DNA of the CDR3 is TGCGCCAGCAGCCAAGTGTACAGCTTGAACACTGAAGCTTTCTTT. This sequence joins TRBV4-3 and TRBJ1-1; D gene uncertain. CDR3 length: 15 amino acids. Deletions cut 1 base from V and 0 bases from J, with 9 bases between. CDR1 and CDR2 (germline): LGHNA, YSLEER.

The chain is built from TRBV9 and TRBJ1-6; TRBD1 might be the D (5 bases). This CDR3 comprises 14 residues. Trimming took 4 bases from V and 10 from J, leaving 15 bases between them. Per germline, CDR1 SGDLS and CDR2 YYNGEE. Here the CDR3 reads CASSPGLPRSPLHF. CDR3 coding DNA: TGTGCCAGCAGCCCGGGACTCCCTCGATCACCCCTCCACTTT.

The CDR3 reads CASSVEGDSYEQYF. The DNA for the CDR3 is TGTGCCAGCAGCGTAGAGGGGGACTCCTACGAGCAGTACTTC. This chain links TRBV9 with TRBJ2-7, with D perhaps matching TRBD1 (6 bases). V shed 0 bases and J shed 0 bases, with 7 bases lying between them. The CDR3 runs to 14 residues. In germline, CDR1 is SGDLS, CDR2 YYNGEE. The whole variable domain, remainder taken from reference TRBV9 and TRBJ2-7, is DSGVTQTPKHLITATGQRVTLRCSPRSGDLSVYWYQQSLDQGLQFLIQYYNGEERAKGNILERFSAQQFPDLHSELNLSSLELGDSALYFCASSVEGDSYEQYFGPGTRLTVT.

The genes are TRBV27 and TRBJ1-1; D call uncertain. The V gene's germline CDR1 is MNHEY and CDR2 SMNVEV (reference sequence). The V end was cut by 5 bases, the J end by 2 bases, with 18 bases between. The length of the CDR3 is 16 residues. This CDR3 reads CASSTIRAAGNTEAFF. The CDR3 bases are TGTGCCAGCAGTACAATCCGGGCCGCAGGAAACACTGAAGCTTTCTTT.

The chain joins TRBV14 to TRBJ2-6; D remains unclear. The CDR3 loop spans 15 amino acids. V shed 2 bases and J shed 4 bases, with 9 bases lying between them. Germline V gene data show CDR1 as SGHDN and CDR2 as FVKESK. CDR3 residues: CASSQWDRGANVLTF. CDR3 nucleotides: TGTGCCAGCAGCCAATGGGATAGGGGGGCCAACGTCCTGACTTTC.